The clone carrying this T cell receptor (beta chain) occurred a few times. Its antigen is unidentified. The CDR3 length is 15 residues. Per germline, CDR1 LNHNV and CDR2 YYDKDF (reference sequence). Between the trimmed V and J ends, which lost 5 bases and 11 bases, there was a span of 24 bases. Sample-barcoded 5' priming and a J-beta primer mix drove a second PCR of about 6 to 12 cycles. TCRdb reprocessed the 5' RACE reads with MiXCR, giving one entry per CDR3 protein. This sample carries 630,000 or so distinct CDR3 sequences, approximately 30% of them seen once, and the ten largest clones take 15% to 18%. This record belongs to a study of blood T cells in healthy people across ages. Study-wide results and limits: Naive T cell percentage and TCR beta diversity correlated strongly. Across the age range, TCR beta diversity per million T cells fell in a roughly linear way.

V and J are TRBV15 and TRBJ2-5; D is unclear. The source material was blood. The receptor comes from a woman aged 80 or over in good health. The CDR3 nucleotides are TGTGCCACCAGCGGCCTGACTCGCGGAGTGTTTGAGCAGTACTTC. Encoded protein: CATSGLTRGVFEQYF. The full variable domain, with the rest looked up from reference TRBV15 and TRBJ2-5, is DAMVIQNPRYQVTQFGKPVTLSCSQTLNHNVMYWYQQKSSQAPKLLFHYYDKDFNNEADTPDNFQSRRPNTSFCFLDIRSPGLGDTAMYLCATSGLTRGVFEQYFGPGTRLLVL.